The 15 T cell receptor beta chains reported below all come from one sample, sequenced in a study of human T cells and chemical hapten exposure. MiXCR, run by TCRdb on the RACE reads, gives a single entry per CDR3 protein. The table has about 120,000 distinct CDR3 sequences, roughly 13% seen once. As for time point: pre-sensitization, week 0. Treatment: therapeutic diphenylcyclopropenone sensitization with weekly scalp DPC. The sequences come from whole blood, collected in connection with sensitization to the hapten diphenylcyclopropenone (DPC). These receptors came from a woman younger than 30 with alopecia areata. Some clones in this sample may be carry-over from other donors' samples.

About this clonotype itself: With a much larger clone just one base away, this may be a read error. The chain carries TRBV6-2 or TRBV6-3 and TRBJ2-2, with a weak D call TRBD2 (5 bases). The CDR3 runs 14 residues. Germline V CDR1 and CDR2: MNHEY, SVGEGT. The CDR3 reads CASSLPSNTGEPFF. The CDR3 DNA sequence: TGTGCCAGCAGTTTACCCAGCAACACCGGGGAGCCGTTTTTT.

CDR3 sequence reads: CASSYGDSSYEQYF. DNA of the CDR3: TGTGCCAGCAGTTACGGAGACAGCTCCTACGAGCAGTACTTC. The V and J genes are TRBV6-5 and TRBJ2-7; D might be TRBD1 (5 bases). V shed 2 bases and J shed 0 bases, with 8 bases lying between them. The CDR3 sequence is 14 residues long. CDR1 is MNHEY and CDR2 is SVGAGI in the germline V gene.

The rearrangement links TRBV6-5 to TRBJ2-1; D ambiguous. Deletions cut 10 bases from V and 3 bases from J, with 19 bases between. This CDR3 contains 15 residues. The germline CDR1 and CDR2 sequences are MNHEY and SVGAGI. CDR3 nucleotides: TGTGCCACCACCCCTCGTTTGGGCAGCTACAATGAGCAGTTCTTC. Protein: CATTPRLGSYNEQFF.

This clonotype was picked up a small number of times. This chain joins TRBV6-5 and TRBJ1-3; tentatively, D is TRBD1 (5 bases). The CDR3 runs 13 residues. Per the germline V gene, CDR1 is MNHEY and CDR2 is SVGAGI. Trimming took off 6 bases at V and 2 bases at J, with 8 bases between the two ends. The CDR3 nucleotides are TGTGCCAGCAGGAGGGGAACTGGAAACACCATATATTTT. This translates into CASRRGTGNTIYF.

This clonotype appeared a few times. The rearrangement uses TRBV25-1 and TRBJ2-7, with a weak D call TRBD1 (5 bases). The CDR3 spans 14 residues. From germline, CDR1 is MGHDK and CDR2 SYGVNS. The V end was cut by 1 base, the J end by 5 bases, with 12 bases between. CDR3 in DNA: TGTGCCAGCAGTGAATTTAAGGGGCCCCACGAGCAGTACTTC. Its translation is CASSEFKGPHEQYF.

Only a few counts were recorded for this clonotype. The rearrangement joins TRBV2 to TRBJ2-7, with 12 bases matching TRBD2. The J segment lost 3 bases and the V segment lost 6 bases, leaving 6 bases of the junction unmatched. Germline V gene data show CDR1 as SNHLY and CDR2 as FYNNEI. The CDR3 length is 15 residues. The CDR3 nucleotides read TGTGCCAGCAGCACTGGACTAGCGGGGAGCTACGAGCAGTACTTC. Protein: CASSTGLAGSYEQYF.

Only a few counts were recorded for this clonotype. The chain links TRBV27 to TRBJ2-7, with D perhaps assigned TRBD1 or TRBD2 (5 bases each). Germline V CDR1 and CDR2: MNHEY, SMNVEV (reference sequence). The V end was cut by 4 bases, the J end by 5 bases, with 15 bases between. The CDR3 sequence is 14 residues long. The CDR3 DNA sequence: TGTGCCAGCAGTTCTACAGGAGCGGACCACGAGCAGTACTTC. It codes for CASSSTGADHEQYF.

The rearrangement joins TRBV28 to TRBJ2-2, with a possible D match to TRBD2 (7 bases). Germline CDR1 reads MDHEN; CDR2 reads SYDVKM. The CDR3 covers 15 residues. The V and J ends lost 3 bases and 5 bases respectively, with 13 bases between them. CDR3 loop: CASSFTGGRTGELFF. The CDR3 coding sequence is TGTGCCAGCAGTTTTACGGGGGGCAGGACCGGGGAGCTGTTTTTT.

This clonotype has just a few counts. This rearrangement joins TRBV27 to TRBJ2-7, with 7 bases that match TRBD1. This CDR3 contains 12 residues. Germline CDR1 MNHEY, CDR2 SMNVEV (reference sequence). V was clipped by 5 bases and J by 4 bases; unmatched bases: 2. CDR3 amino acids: CASSETGYEQYF. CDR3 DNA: TGTGCCAGCAGTGAGACAGGGTACGAGCAGTACTTC.

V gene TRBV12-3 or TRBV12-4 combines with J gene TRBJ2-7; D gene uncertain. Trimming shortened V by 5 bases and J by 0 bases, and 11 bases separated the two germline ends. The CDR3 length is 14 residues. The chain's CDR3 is CASSLLMNSYEQYF. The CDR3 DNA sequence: TGTGCCAGCAGTCTTCTCATGAACTCCTACGAGCAGTACTTC.

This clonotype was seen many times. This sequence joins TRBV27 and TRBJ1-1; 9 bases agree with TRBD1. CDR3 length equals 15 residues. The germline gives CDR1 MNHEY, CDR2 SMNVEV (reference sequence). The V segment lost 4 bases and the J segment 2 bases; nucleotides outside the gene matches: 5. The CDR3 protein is CASSSGGQGNTEAFF. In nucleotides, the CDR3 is TGTGCCAGCAGTTCAGGGGGACAGGGTAACACTGAAGCTTTCTTT.

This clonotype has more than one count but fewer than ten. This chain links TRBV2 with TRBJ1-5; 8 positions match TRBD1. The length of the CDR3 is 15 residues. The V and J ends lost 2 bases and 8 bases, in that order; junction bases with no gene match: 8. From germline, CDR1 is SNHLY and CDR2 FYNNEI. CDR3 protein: CASSEMTGAVEPQHF. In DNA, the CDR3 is TGTGCCAGCAGTGAAATGACAGGGGCTGTGGAGCCCCAGCATTTT. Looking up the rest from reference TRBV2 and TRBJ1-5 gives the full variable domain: EPEVTQTPSHQVTQMGQEVILRCVPISNHLYFYWYRQILGQKVEFLVSFYNNEISEKSEIFDDQFSVERPDGSNFTLKIRSTKLEDSAMYFCASSEMTGAVEPQHFGDGTRLSIL.

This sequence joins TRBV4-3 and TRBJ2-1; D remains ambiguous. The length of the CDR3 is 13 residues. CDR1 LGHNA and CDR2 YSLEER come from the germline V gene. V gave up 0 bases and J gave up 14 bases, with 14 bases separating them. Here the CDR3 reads CASSQERHLEKFF. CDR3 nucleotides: TGCGCCAGCAGCCAAGAAAGACATCTGGAGAAGTTCTTC.

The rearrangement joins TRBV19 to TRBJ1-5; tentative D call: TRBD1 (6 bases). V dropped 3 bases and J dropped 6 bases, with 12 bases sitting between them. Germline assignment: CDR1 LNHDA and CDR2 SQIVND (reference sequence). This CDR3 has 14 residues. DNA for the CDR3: TGTGCCAGTAGTATCAATCAGGGGTTTCAGCCCCAGCATTTT. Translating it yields CASSINQGFQPQHF.

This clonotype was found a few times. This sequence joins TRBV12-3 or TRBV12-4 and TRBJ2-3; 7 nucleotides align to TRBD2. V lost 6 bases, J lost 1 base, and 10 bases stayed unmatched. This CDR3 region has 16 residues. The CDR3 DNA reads TGTGCCAGCAGCCCCGGATGGGGGGGAGGCACAGATACGCAGTATTTT. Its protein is CASSPGWGGGTDTQYF.